This is a list of T cell receptor beta chains from one sample in a study of breast tumors, draining lymph nodes, adjacent tissues. MiXCR, run by TCRdb on the multiplex PCR reads, gives a single entry per CDR3 protein. Of roughly 130,000 distinct CDR3 sequences in the sample, just under 20% are singletons; the top ten hold roughly 3.5%. The sequencing sample was made of axillary lymph node tissue. These receptors originate from a female donor with breast cancer. Some clones in this sample may be carry-over from other donors' samples. Each CDR3 is given with its conserved first and last residue. The D gene is left open where the match is weak. Rows may omit the clone size; those that give it use once, few, many or a size class.

V	J	D	size	DNA	CDR3
TRBV10-3	TRBJ2-2	TRBD1	many	TGTGCCATCAGTTTCAGGGGGCTCGGGAACGGGGAGCTGTTTTTT	CAISFRGLGNGELFF
TRBV2	TRBJ2-3	.	few	TGTGCCAGCAGTGATGCAGTTTTCGATAACACAGGTACGCAGTATTTT	CASSDAVFDNTGTQYF
TRBV14	TRBJ1-2	TRBD1	many	TGTGCCAGCAGCCAAGGATTCCCGGGACAGGGGCCCCCTAACTATGGCTACACCTTC	CASSQGFPGQGPPNYGYTF
TRBV18	TRBJ2-7	.	.	TGTGCCAGCTCACCACGAGATTATAGTCGAGGCGAGCAGTCCTTC	CASSPRDYSRGEQSF
TRBV25-1	TRBJ1-2	.	many	TGTGCCAGCAGTCTGGGGATCAACTATGGCTACACCTTC	CASSLGINYGYTF
TRBV9	TRBJ2-2	TRBD2	few	TGTGCCAGCAAGAGCCGACTAGCGGGGGTAGACACCGGGGAGCTGTTTTTT	CASKSRLAGVDTGELFF
TRBV6-5	TRBJ1-2	TRBD1	.	TGTGCCAGCAGTATACAGGGGAACTATGGCTACACCTTC	CASSIQGNYGYTF
TRBV7-2	TRBJ2-1	.	.	TGTGCCAGCTCCTCCGGGGTTTACAATGAGCAGTTCTTC	CASSSGVYNEQFF
TRBV13	TRBJ1-4	.	many	TGTGCCAGCAGGGGGCAGGATGAAAAACTGTTTTTT	CASRGQDEKLFF
TRBV5-4	TRBJ2-5	TRBD2	many	TGTGCCAGCAGCTCTAGCGGGGCCCAAGAGACCCAGTACTTC	CASSSSGAQETQYF
TRBV24-1	TRBJ2-2	.	many	TGTGCCACCAGTGAGGGGGGTAGGAACGCCGGGGAGCTGTTTTTT	CATSEGGRNAGELFF
TRBV19	TRBJ1-3	.	.	TGTGCCAGTAGTTCCCTCCAGGTCTCTTGGGGCTCTGGAAACACCATATATTTT	CASSSLQVSWGSGNTIYF
TRBV7-8	TRBJ1-2	.	many	TGTGCCAGCAGCTTAGAAGGGCCGAATAGGGGCTACACCTTC	CASSLEGPNRGYTF
TRBV7-9	TRBJ1-3	.	many	TGTGCCAGCAGCTCTTACGGAAACACCATATATTTT	CASSSYGNTIYF
TRBV5-1	TRBJ2-5	.	many	TGCGCCAGCAGCTTTCCAGGGGAAGAGACCCAGTACTTC	CASSFPGEETQYF
TRBV20-1	TRBJ2-1	TRBD2	.	TGCAGTGCTAGGGGGACTAGCGGGATGCAAGGTGAGCAGTCCTTC	CSARGTSGMQGEQSF
TRBV6-6	TRBJ1-3	TRBD1	many	TGTGCCAGCAGTTTCCGTGGAAACAGGGGGGACACCATATATTTT	CASSFRGNRGDTIYF
TRBV6-5	TRBJ1-2	TRBD1	many	TGTGCCAGCAGCGAGACAGGGGCGAACTATGGCTACACCTTC	CASSETGANYGYTF
TRBV5-1	TRBJ2-3	TRBD2	many	TGCGCCAGCAGCTTGGAACTAGCGGGAGTTCGAGATACGCAGTATTTT	CASSLELAGVRDTQYF
TRBV5-8	TRBJ2-5	TRBD1	many	TGTGCCAGCAGCCCCCGGCAGGGGGCGGTGAAGACCCAGTACTTC	CASSPRQGAVKTQYF
TRBV3-1	TRBJ1-2	.	many	TGTGCCAGCAGCCCCAGGGGTTTCTCTGGCTACACCTTC	CASSPRGFSGYTF
TRBV7-8	TRBJ1-6	.	many	TGTGCCAGCAGTCGCCGCGGGTTCGATTCACCCCTCCACTTT	CASSRRGFDSPLHF
TRBV12-3/TRBV12-4	TRBJ1-4	.	few	TGTGCCAGCAGTTTCGGGGCTACGAATGAAAAACTGTTTTTT	CASSFGATNEKLFF
TRBV5-6	TRBJ2-7	.	many	TGTGCCAGCAGCTTGCAAGGGGGTGAATACGAGCAGTACTTC	CASSLQGGEYEQYF
TRBV2	TRBJ1-2	TRBD1	many	TGTGCCAGCAGTGAAACGGGACAGGATAGTGATGGCTACACCTTC	CASSETGQDSDGYTF
TRBV5-1	TRBJ2-5	.	few	TGCGCCAGCAGTAATCTAGGCCAAGAGACCCAGTACTTC	CASSNLGQETQYF
TRBV12-3/TRBV12-4	TRBJ2-2	.	many	TGTGCCAGCAGTTTAGCAGGGGTCGGGGAGCTGTTTTTT	CASSLAGVGELFF
TRBV24-1	TRBJ2-3	.	.	TGTGCCACCAGTCGTAAAGGGGGGAGCACAGATACGCAGTATTTT	CATSRKGGSTDTQYF
TRBV28	TRBJ2-2	.	.	TGTGCCAGCAGGACGGGGAACACCGGGGAGCTGTTTTTT	CASRTGNTGELFF
TRBV9	TRBJ2-5	TRBD2	many	TGTGCCAGCAGCATGGGGGGGAACCAAGAGACCCAGTACTTC	CASSMGGNQETQYF
TRBV6-5	TRBJ2-7	.	many	TGTGCCAGCAGTTACGGGGGCGCGGTTCACGAGCAGTACTTC	CASSYGGAVHEQYF
TRBV18	TRBJ1-2	TRBD1	many	TGTGCCAGCTCACCGGGACAGCTAGGCTCCTATGGCTACACCTTC	CASSPGQLGSYGYTF
TRBV12-3/TRBV12-4	TRBJ2-3	TRBD1	many	TGTGCCAGCAGTTTAGGTCCGACAGGGATGACCACAGATACGCAGTATTTT	CASSLGPTGMTTDTQYF
TRBV28	TRBJ1-5	.	once	TGTGCCAACGGAGGAGCCCTGAACAATCAGCCCCAGCATTTT	CANGGALNNQPQHF
TRBV5-1	TRBJ2-2	.	few	TGCGCCAGCAGCTTGGTAGGGGCGGCCGGGGAGCTGTTTTTT	CASSLVGAAGELFF
TRBV7-2	TRBJ2-5	.	few	TGTTTTCCCGGGGCCACAGTCAAGACCCAGTACTTC	CFPGATVKTQYF
TRBV6-1	TRBJ2-1	.	many	TGTGCCAGCAGTGAATCCTTTGGGTTCTTC	CASSESFGFF
TRBV7-9	TRBJ1-6	.	many	TGTGCCAGCAGCCGAAGCGGTAGTTCCTATAATTCACCCCTCCACTTT	CASSRSGSSYNSPLHF
TRBV7-2	TRBJ2-5	TRBD2	.	TGTGCCAGCAGCTTAGGGACTAGCGGGAGGTACCAAGAGACCCAGTACTTC	CASSLGTSGRYQETQYF
TRBV28	TRBJ1-2	.	many	TGTGCCAGCAGCAAGACAGGATATGGCTACACCTTC	CASSKTGYGYTF
TRBV20-1	TRBJ2-1	.	many	TGCAGTGCTATACCATGGGAGGCAGAGAACAATGAGCAGTTCTTC	CSAIPWEAENNEQFF
TRBV6-5	TRBJ1-4	.	many	TGTGCCAGCAGTTACTCCCTAAGGCCACAACGTAATGAAAAACTGTTTTTT	CASSYSLRPQRNEKLFF
TRBV15	TRBJ2-5	.	many	TGTGCCACCAGCAGAGATTTCGGGCTAGAAGAGACCCAGTACTTC	CATSRDFGLEETQYF